These T cell receptor beta chains were read from a single sample in a study of blood T cell repertoires in COVID-19. Sequencing used immunoSEQ multiplex PCR; TCRdb keeps in-frame clones, though not all of them. The sample yields 35,000 to 50,000 clones, around 82% seen once. Source material: peripheral blood. The receptors derive from an elderly woman with acute or convalescent COVID-19. The CDR3 runs from the conserved cysteine through the conserved F or W. The order of the fields is clone size, D gene, J gene, V gene, CDR3 DNA, CDR3 protein. The D gene is left open where the match is weak. Size tells how often a clone was seen (once, few, many) or the class of an expanded clone, and some rows leave it out.

clone_size: .; d_call: TRBD1; j_call: TRBJ1-2; v_call: TRBV12-3/TRBV12-4; cdr3_nt: TGTGCCAGCACAAGACAGGGCCCCTATGGCTACACCTTC; cdr3_aa: CASTRQGPYGYTF
clone_size: .; d_call: .; j_call: TRBJ1-1; v_call: TRBV10-3; cdr3_nt: TGTGCCATCAGCGGCCGACAGAACACTGAAGCTTTCTTT; cdr3_aa: CAISGRQNTEAFF
clone_size: .; d_call: TRBD1; j_call: TRBJ2-7; v_call: TRBV29-1; cdr3_nt: TGCATCCGGAGGCAGGGGGCCTACGAGCAGTACTTC; cdr3_aa: CIRRQGAYEQYF
clone_size: .; d_call: .; j_call: TRBJ2-3; v_call: TRBV9; cdr3_nt: TGTGCCAGCAGCGTATGGTCGGGGGCAGATACGCAGTATTTT; cdr3_aa: CASSVWSGADTQYF
clone_size: few; d_call: .; j_call: TRBJ1-5; v_call: TRBV12-5; cdr3_nt: TGTGCTAGTGGTTTAGCGGAAGAAGCAAGCAATCAGCCCCAGCATTTT; cdr3_aa: CASGLAEEASNQPQHF
clone_size: .; d_call: .; j_call: TRBJ2-6; v_call: TRBV21-1; cdr3_nt: TGTGCCAGAAGGGGTTCTGGGGCCAACGTCCTGACTTTC; cdr3_aa: CARRGSGANVLTF
clone_size: few; d_call: TRBD1; j_call: TRBJ1-2; v_call: TRBV5-1; cdr3_nt: TGCGCCACCGCTACTGACAGGGCCTTCGGCTACACCTTC; cdr3_aa: CATATDRAFGYTF
clone_size: .; d_call: TRBD1; j_call: TRBJ2-3; v_call: TRBV19; cdr3_nt: TGTGCCAGTAGTACAGGACAGGGTAGAGATACGCAGTATTTT; cdr3_aa: CASSTGQGRDTQYF
clone_size: .; d_call: .; j_call: TRBJ1-1; v_call: TRBV19; cdr3_nt: TGTGCCAGTAGTATAGTGCCGGACAGTAACACTGAAGCTTTCTTT; cdr3_aa: CASSIVPDSNTEAFF
clone_size: .; d_call: TRBD1; j_call: TRBJ1-5; v_call: TRBV6-5; cdr3_nt: TGTGCCAGCAGCCCCGGGACAGAGGCTCTGCCCCAGCATTTT; cdr3_aa: CASSPGTEALPQHF
clone_size: once; d_call: .; j_call: TRBJ1-2; v_call: TRBV29-1; cdr3_nt: TGCAGCGTTGTACGTACGGGGGGCTATGGCTACACCTTC; cdr3_aa: CSVVRTGGYGYTF
clone_size: .; d_call: TRBD1; j_call: TRBJ2-5; v_call: TRBV19; cdr3_nt: TGTGCCAGTAGTCCCACAGACGGACAGGTACAAGAGACCCAGTACTTC; cdr3_aa: CASSPTDGQVQETQYF
clone_size: .; d_call: .; j_call: TRBJ2-4; v_call: TRBV3-1/TRBV3-2; cdr3_nt: TGTGCCAGCAGCCACCCCTTTCGCGGGCAATTGAACATTCAGTACTTC; cdr3_aa: CASSHPFRGQLNIQYF
clone_size: once; d_call: .; j_call: TRBJ2-3; v_call: TRBV3-1/TRBV3-2; cdr3_nt: TGTGCCAGCAGCCAAAGAACTAGGACAGATACGCAGTATTTT; cdr3_aa: CASSQRTRTDTQYF
clone_size: .; d_call: TRBD1; j_call: TRBJ1-2; v_call: TRBV30; cdr3_nt: TGTGCCTGGAGTGTACTGACAGGGCGGAACTATGGCTACACCTTC; cdr3_aa: CAWSVLTGRNYGYTF
clone_size: .; d_call: .; j_call: TRBJ2-7; v_call: TRBV10-3; cdr3_nt: TGTGCCATCAGTTCGGCGGGGGCGGAAGAGCAGTACTTC; cdr3_aa: CAISSAGAEEQYF
clone_size: .; d_call: TRBD1; j_call: TRBJ1-4; v_call: TRBV2; cdr3_nt: TGTGCCAGTAAAACCTACCAGGGGGGCGAAAAACTGTTTTTT; cdr3_aa: CASKTYQGGEKLFF
clone_size: .; d_call: TRBD1; j_call: TRBJ2-1; v_call: TRBV18; cdr3_nt: TGTGCCAGCTCACCGGGACAGGGCAGCAATGAGCAGTTCTTC; cdr3_aa: CASSPGQGSNEQFF
clone_size: .; d_call: .; j_call: TRBJ1-5; v_call: TRBV19; cdr3_nt: TGTGCCAGTAGCCCTGCGGGTGAGGGTAGCAATCAGCCCCAGCATTTT; cdr3_aa: CASSPAGEGSNQPQHF
clone_size: few; d_call: .; j_call: TRBJ2-2; v_call: TRBV11-3; cdr3_nt: TGTGCCAGCAGCTTATTTAGCTATGCAGGGTCCACCGGGGAGCTGTTTTTT; cdr3_aa: CASSLFSYAGSTGELFF
clone_size: .; d_call: TRBD1; j_call: TRBJ1-1; v_call: TRBV27; cdr3_nt: TGTGCCAGCAGTCCCGGGGACAGGACCTATGAAGCTTTCTTT; cdr3_aa: CASSPGDRTYEAFF